Listed below are T cell receptor beta chains from one sample, sequenced in a study of cytomegalovirus exposure and HLA in healthy donors. Data came from immunoSEQ multiplex PCR; TCRdb stores just in-frame clones and leaves some out. The sample lists fewer than 250,000 clones, around nine tenths seen once, with 2.6% in the top ten. Sequencing was performed on PBMCs. Receptor source: a man younger than 30 in good health and CMV-seronegative. Both conserved end residues are part of each CDR3. The order of the fields is clone size, J gene, D gene, V gene, CDR3 DNA, CDR3 protein. The D gene is left open where the match is weak. Clone size, where shown, is once, few, many, or a class for clones that have expanded.

>NA|TRBJ1-1|NA|TRBV2
TGTGCCAGCGGAAGGACAGAAGCCACTGAAGCTTTCTTT
CASGRTEATEAFF
>NA|TRBJ2-7|TRBD1|TRBV5-4
TGTGCCAGCAGCTTTGGAGGGGACAGGGGTTACGAGCAGTACTTC
CASSFGGDRGYEQYF
>few|TRBJ2-7|TRBD1|TRBV4-2
TGTGCCAGCAGCCGGGACAGAACATACGAGCAGTACTTC
CASSRDRTYEQYF
>NA|TRBJ1-2|TRBD1|TRBV5-1
TGCGCCAGCAGCTTGCGGGTGGACAGGGGACACGGCTACACCTTC
CASSLRVDRGHGYTF
>NA|TRBJ1-4|TRBD1|TRBV7-8
TGTGCCAGCAGCTGGCTGGGACAGGCGCGAGAAAAACTGTTTTTT
CASSWLGQAREKLFF
>NA|TRBJ2-3|NA|TRBV9
TGTGCCAGCAGCCAAGGGACTGTCATCATAGATACGCAGTATTTT
CASSQGTVIIDTQYF
>NA|TRBJ2-7|TRBD1|TRBV29-1
TGCAGCGTTGCCCCCGGGACAGATTACGAGCAGTACTTC
CSVAPGTDYEQYF
>NA|TRBJ2-2|NA|TRBV6-6
TGTGCCATACGAGCAAACGGGGAGCTGTTTTTT
CAIRANGELFF
>NA|TRBJ1-2|TRBD1|TRBV4-1
TGCGCCAGCAGCCAACCCTTTAGACGACAGGGACAAAATCTAGATGGCTACACCTTC
CASSQPFRRQGQNLDGYTF
>once|TRBJ2-7|NA|TRBV11-2
TGTGCCAGCAGCTTAGATCTCTGGGCTCCAGGGGTCGAGCAGTACTTC
CASSLDLWAPGVEQYF
>NA|TRBJ2-1|TRBD2|TRBV4-3
TGCGCCAGCAGCCAAGCATCGGGACTAGTTAACAATGAGCAGTTCTTC
CASSQASGLVNNEQFF
>NA|TRBJ2-4|NA|TRBV5-6
TGTGCCAGCAGCGCCGACAGAAACATTCAGTACTTC
CASSADRNIQYF
>NA|TRBJ2-4|NA|TRBV28
TGTGCCAGCAGTTTAGTAAGGAGGGACATTCAGTACTTC
CASSLVRRDIQYF
>NA|TRBJ2-3|NA|TRBV7-2
TGTGCCAGCAGCTTAGTCTCTCTAGGCGGAGATACGCAGTATTTT
CASSLVSLGGDTQYF
>NA|TRBJ1-3|TRBD1|TRBV6-1
TGTGCCAGCAGTGAAGCGGCAGGGGGATCTGGAAACACCATATATTTT
CASSEAAGGSGNTIYF
>NA|TRBJ1-2|NA|TRBV28
TGTGCCAGCAGTTTACCCGATCTATACTATGGCTACACCTTC
CASSLPDLYYGYTF
>few|TRBJ1-6|TRBD1|TRBV4-2
TGTGCCAGCAGCCCTGGACAGGGGAGAGATTCACCCCTCCACTTT
CASSPGQGRDSPLHF
>NA|TRBJ2-4|NA|TRBV5-6
TGTGCCAGCAGCGACAGGATGTTTGGGGCCAAAAACATTCAGTACTTC
CASSDRMFGAKNIQYF
>once|TRBJ2-1|TRBD2|TRBV29-1
TGCAGCTTCCGGGGGACTAGCGGGACAAATGAGCAGTTCTTC
CSFRGTSGTNEQFF
>NA|TRBJ2-5|NA|TRBV11-2
TGTGCCAGCAGCTTAGACCGGTGGGGGGAAAACCAAGAGACCCAGTACTTC
CASSLDRWGENQETQYF
>NA|TRBJ2-7|NA|TRBV7-2
TGTGCCAGCAGCCTCCGGGACAACTCCTACGAGCAGTACTTC
CASSLRDNSYEQYF
>NA|TRBJ2-3|NA|TRBV28
TGTGCCAGCAGTTCGTCTGCGGGGCTGATGGATACGCAGTATTTT
CASSSSAGLMDTQYF
>NA|TRBJ2-7|TRBD2|TRBV7-8
TGTGCCAGCAGCCCCAGACTAGCGGGGGACTTCACCTACGAGCAGTACTTC
CASSPRLAGDFTYEQYF
>NA|TRBJ2-1|NA|TRBV27
TGTGCCAGCAGTCCAACTCCCTACAATGAGCAGTTCTTC
CASSPTPYNEQFF
>NA|TRBJ2-7|NA|TRBV7-8
TGTGCCAGCAGCTTAGCGGGAGGTGTTTACGAGCAGTACTTC
CASSLAGGVYEQYF
>NA|TRBJ2-3|NA|TRBV2
TGTGCCAGCAGTGCGCTACGGGGAGATACGCAGTATTTT
CASSALRGDTQYF
>NA|TRBJ2-2|NA|TRBV15
TGTGCCACCAGTCTTCCGGGACAAGTGAACACCGGGGAGCTGTTTTTT
CATSLPGQVNTGELFF
>once|TRBJ2-1|NA|TRBV7-9
TGTGCCAGCAGCTCCAACGGGAACCCGAGCTCCTACAATGAGCAGTTCTTC
CASSSNGNPSSYNEQFF
>NA|TRBJ2-3|TRBD2|TRBV5-4
TGTGCCAGCAGCTCGACAAGCGGGGCAAGCACAGATACGCAGTATTTT
CASSSTSGASTDTQYF
>NA|TRBJ1-1|NA|TRBV5-1
TGCGCCAGCAGGGGAGGATCCGCTGAAGCTTTCTTT
CASRGGSAEAFF
>NA|TRBJ2-3|TRBD2|TRBV18
TGTGCCAGCTCACCATACACCTTGGTACTCGCGGGAGAGCCCACAGATACGCAGTATTTT
CASSPYTLVLAGEPTDTQYF
>NA|TRBJ2-7|TRBD2|TRBV19
TGTGCCAGTAGCCGGACTAGCGGTCCCTACGAGCAGTACTTC
CASSRTSGPYEQYF
>NA|TRBJ1-2|TRBD1|TRBV15
TGTGCCACCAAGGATACCGGGACAGACTATGGCTACACCTTC
CATKDTGTDYGYTF
>NA|TRBJ2-3|TRBD2|TRBV5-4
TGTGCCAGCGAGGGAGGGAGTGGGAGAGATACGCAGTATTTT
CASEGGSGRDTQYF
>few|TRBJ1-5|NA|TRBV2
TGTGCCAGCAACGAGGGAAATCATCAGCCCCAGCATTTT
CASNEGNHQPQHF
>NA|TRBJ2-1|TRBD2|TRBV6-6
TGTGCCAGCAGACCGCGGATGGCGGGGGGGCACAATGAGCAGTTCTTC
CASRPRMAGGHNEQFF
>NA|TRBJ2-4|NA|TRBV15
TGTGCCACCAGCAGAGACAGGTGGTTGGCCAAAAACATTCAGTACTTC
CATSRDRWLAKNIQYF
>NA|TRBJ2-1|TRBD2|TRBV20-1
TGCAGGGTTACTAGCGGGGGGGCCCTGTTCTTC
CRVTSGGALFF
>NA|TRBJ2-1|NA|TRBV15
TGTGCCACTACTAGGGCTGAGTCCTACAATGAGCAGTTCTTC
CATTRAESYNEQFF
>NA|TRBJ2-1|TRBD2|TRBV13
TGTGCCAGCAGCATAGCGGGTTACAATGAGCAGTTCTTC
CASSIAGYNEQFF
>NA|TRBJ2-5|NA|TRBV7-2
TGTGCCAGCAGCTTAGCGTTGAGCGGGACCCAGTACTTC
CASSLALSGTQYF
>once|TRBJ2-1|NA|TRBV5-4
TGTGCCAGCAGCTTTCGGGAAGGGTCCTACAATGAGCAGTTCTTC
CASSFREGSYNEQFF
>NA|TRBJ1-5|NA|TRBV2
TGTGCCAGCAGTTCCCTCCAGGGCCCCGATCAGCCCCAGCATTTT
CASSSLQGPDQPQHF
>NA|TRBJ2-3|NA|TRBV7-8
TGTGCCAGCAGCTTAGCGTGGCAAACAGATACGCAGTATTTT
CASSLAWQTDTQYF
>NA|TRBJ2-7|TRBD1|TRBV11-2
TGTGCCAGCAGCCCACCGGACAGGACCTCCTACGAGCAGTACTTC
CASSPPDRTSYEQYF
>few|TRBJ1-2|TRBD1|TRBV18
TGTGCCAGCTCACCTCGGACAGGAGAAACTTATGGCTACACCTTC
CASSPRTGETYGYTF
>NA|TRBJ2-7|TRBD2|TRBV7-2
TGTGCCAGCAGCCCACCCACGGGACTACACGAGCAGTACTTC
CASSPPTGLHEQYF